This T cell receptor beta chain appears in the sequencing data of a study of T cells in Graves' hyperthyroidism and ophthalmopathy. Authors of the study amplified TCR beta CDR3 regions from RNA transcripts. TCR CDR3 underwent first-round RT-PCR with the HTBI primer set. One entry per CDR3 protein results from TCRdb running MiXCR on the multiplex PCR reads. Of roughly 740,000 distinct CDR3 sequences listed, about 16% are singletons. Diagnostic assessment was based on clinical symptoms, serum thyroxine and TRAb, thyroid ultrasound and orbital computed tomography. Source material for PBMCs was over 7.5 ml fresh peripheral blood. This clonotype originated in a man between 18 and 29 years old with Graves' hyperthyroidism. Sequenced: blood.

CDR3 sequence (DNA): TGTGCCAGCAGCTACCTTGTTCGGGATCCCTATGGCTACACCTTC. Amino acid sequence: CASSYLVRDPYGYTF. V usage is TRBV7-9 and J usage is TRBJ1-2; D gene ambiguous. There are 15 residues in the CDR3. V was cut by 4 bases and J by 4 bases, with 16 bases left in between. The germline gives CDR1 SEHNR, CDR2 FQNEAQ (reference sequence).